This TCR beta chain was recovered during a study of CXCR3-negative and CXCR3-positive naive CD8 T cells. A word on this clonotype: What it binds is unknown.

Study-level results: Comparably high diversity was seen in both naive subsets, and much lower diversity in memory CD8+ cells. Researchers reported similar TRBV-TRBJ usage in naive CXCR3-negative and CXCR3-positive cells, though memory differed. Researchers report that CXCR3-positive naive cells carry more hydrophobic TRB CDR3s than CXCR3-negative naive cells.

CDR1 SQVTM and CDR2 ANQGSEA come from the germline V gene. The CDR3 sequence is 14 residues long. Researchers reported sorting every CD8+ T cell subset in triplicate, about 290,000 cells per sort. The authors gated naive CD8+ T cells as CD45RO-CCR7+CD27+CD95-. Researchers prepared the TRB cDNA libraries using 5' RACE with UMI labels. TCRdb reanalyzed the 5' RACE reads and collapses them to one entry per CDR3 protein, without DNA. The sample includes about 130,000 distinct CDR3 sequences. The chain recombines TRBV29-1 with TRBJ2-1; the D call from TCRdb, TRBD2, cannot be confirmed without DNA. The sample was naive CXCR3+ CD8+ T cells from blood. As to subset: CD45RO-CCR7+CD27+CD95- naive CD8+ T cells expressing CXCR3 (TNR3+). The TCR sequence derives from a human donor in good health. Some clones in this sample may be carry-over from other donors' samples. This chain's CDR3 is CSVTPGLAANEQFF.